This T cell receptor beta chain stems from a study of T cell responses to AZD1222 COVID-19 vaccine. TCRdb keeps only in-frame clones here, not all; method: immunoSEQ multiplex PCR. In the table there are some 180,000 clones, approximately 90% of which are singletons. CDR3 size: 16 residues. Trimming took 0 bases from V and 1 from J, leaving 13 bases between them. CDR1 and CDR2 (germline): SGDLS, YYNGEE. About this clone itself: Its antigen is not identified.

Study-wide findings and caveats: The breadth and depth of Spike-specific TCRs increased once two AZD1222 doses had been given. Clonal diversity was possibly underestimated; the donors were predominantly white British and more often female.

The material sequenced was peripheral blood, taken 28 days after the second dose of the MenACWY control vaccine. The rearrangement links TRBV9 to TRBJ1-1, with D maybe TRBD1 (6 bases). This sequence originates from an adult who received the MenACWY meningococcal vaccine as a control. CDR3 sequence (DNA): TGTGCCAGCAGCGTAGCACAGGGCCGGGAGAACACTGAAGCTTTCTTT. The encoded protein is CASSVAQGRENTEAFF.